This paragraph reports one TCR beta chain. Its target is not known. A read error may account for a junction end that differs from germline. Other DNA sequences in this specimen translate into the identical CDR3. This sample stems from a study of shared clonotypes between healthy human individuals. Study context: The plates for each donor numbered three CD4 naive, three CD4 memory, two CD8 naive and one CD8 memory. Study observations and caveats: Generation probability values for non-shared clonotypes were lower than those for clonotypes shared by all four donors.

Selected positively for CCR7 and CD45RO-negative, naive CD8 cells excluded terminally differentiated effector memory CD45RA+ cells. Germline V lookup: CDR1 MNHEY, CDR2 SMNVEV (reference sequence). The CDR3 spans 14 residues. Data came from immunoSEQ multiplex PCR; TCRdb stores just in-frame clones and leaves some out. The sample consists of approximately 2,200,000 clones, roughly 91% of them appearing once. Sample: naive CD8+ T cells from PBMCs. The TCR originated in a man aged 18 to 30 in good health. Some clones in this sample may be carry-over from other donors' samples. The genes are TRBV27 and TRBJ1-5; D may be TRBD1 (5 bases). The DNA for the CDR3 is TGTGCCAGTAGTTTATACGGGGGAGATCAGCCCCAGCATTTT. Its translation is CASSLYGGDQPQHF.